This T cell receptor (beta chain) was sequenced in a study of CD8 T cells in ankylosing spondylitis. Study findings and constraints: Disease-linked clones reportedly showed significant enrichment in matched ankylosing spondylitis synovial fluid. In peripheral blood, disease-linked CD8+ clones occurred at relatively low frequencies. Reactive arthritis synovial fluid and blood previously showed some of these motif variants. Blood of patients with ankylosing spondylitis appeared to be characterized by a TCR beta motif of roughly eight highly homologous variants.

This clonotype was counted only a few times. What it binds is not known. V dropped 4 bases and J dropped 2 bases, with 23 bases sitting between them. CDR1 ENHRY and CDR2 SYGVKD come from the germline V gene. The CDR3 is 18 amino acids. Preparation of TCR beta libraries was done by quantitative 5'-RACE with molecular barcodes. TCRdb passed the 5' RACE reads through MiXCR, listing each CDR3 protein once. The sample includes 220,000 or so distinct CDR3 sequences, about 16% of them seen just once. Sample: blood, either unsorted or a sorted T cell fraction (not recorded which). This chain joins TRBV10-3 and TRBJ1-2; the D gene is possibly TRBD1 (6 bases). The TCR sequence derives from a male donor with ankylosing spondylitis. As DNA, the CDR3 is TGTGCCATCAGTGGCCCCCGCCTGGGGGGGGCAGAAAACTATGGCTACACCTTC. As protein: CAISGPRLGGAENYGYTF.